This record covers a single TCR beta chain. This sample stems from a study of beta chain features in type 1 diabetes. In the study overall: When patients were set against healthy donors, age, gender and cell yields were similar.

As every portion of the isolated RNA was reverse transcribed, the sequencing read expressed TCRB transcripts. The average output of naive, central memory and regulatory T cell samples was roughly 3.6 million reads. Libraries were prepared by immunoSEQ multiplex PCR; TCRdb keeps only in-frame clonotypes and omits some of them. Here the sample spans 310,000 or so clones, around 7.6% being singletons. The CDR3 loop spans 14 amino acids. Per germline, CDR1 SNHLY and CDR2 FYNNEI. Trimming stripped 5 bases from V and 6 bases from J, with 15 bases between. The receptor's source is a woman younger than 30 in good health. Sequenced material: central memory CD4+ T cells from blood. The rearrangement joins TRBV2 to TRBJ2-3; perhaps D is TRBD1 or TRBD2 (5 bases each). For the CDR3, the DNA is TGTGCCAGCAGTCCCCGGGACCCCTCGGATACGCAGTATTTT. It codes for CASSPRDPSDTQYF.